These T cell receptor beta chains were read from a single sample in a study of shared clonotypes between healthy human individuals. Here immunoSEQ multiplex PCR was the method, and the copy in TCRdb shows in-frame clones only, minus some. The sample holds roughly 2 million clones, about 95% seen once. What was sequenced was naive CD8+ T cells sorted from blood. The receptors were sampled from a man between 18 and 29 years old in good health. CDR3s include the opening cysteine and the closing phenylalanine or tryptophan. The D gene is left open where the match is weak. Not every row has a clone size; where given, it reads once, few, many or a size class.

abundance	j_gene	d_gene	v_gene	CDR3aa	CDR3nt
-	TRBJ2-1	TRBD2	TRBV7-9	CASSPRTSGDYNEQFF	TGTGCCAGCAGCCCCAGGACTAGCGGAGATTACAATGAGCAGTTCTTC
once	TRBJ2-7	-	TRBV30	CAWSRYEQYF	TGTGCCTGGTCTAGGTACGAGCAGTACTTC
-	TRBJ2-7	-	TRBV28	CASSLQGYEQYF	TGTGCCAGCAGCCTACAGGGCTACGAGCAGTACTTC
-	TRBJ2-1	-	TRBV4-2	CASSQDADRYNEQFF	TGTGCCAGCAGCCAAGACGCCGACCGTTACAATGAGCAGTTCTTC
-	TRBJ2-1	TRBD2	TRBV15	CATSTVASGPYNEQFF	TGTGCCACCAGCACCGTGGCTAGCGGGCCCTACAATGAGCAGTTCTTC
-	TRBJ1-5	-	TRBV27	CASSPQGVTHNQPQHF	TGTGCCAGCAGCCCCCAAGGGGTAACCCACAATCAGCCCCAGCATTTT
-	TRBJ2-5	TRBD2	TRBV10-1	CASSESDFGLAGGRYQETQYF	TGCGCCAGCAGTGAGTCAGACTTTGGACTAGCGGGGGGTAGGTACCAAGAGACCCAGTACTTC
-	TRBJ2-7	-	TRBV5-4	CASSVQVSYEQYF	TGTGCCAGCAGCGTACAGGTATCCTACGAGCAGTACTTC
-	TRBJ1-4	-	TRBV10-3	CAISERKATLEKLFF	TGTGCCATCAGTGAAAGAAAAGCAACCCTGGAAAAACTGTTTTTT
-	TRBJ1-2	-	TRBV9	CASSEGSGNYGYTF	TGTGCCAGCAGTGAGGGATCCGGTAACTATGGCTACACCTTC
-	TRBJ1-2	-	TRBV9	CASSVDGYRGNYGYTF	TGTGCCAGCAGCGTAGATGGTTATCGGGGCAACTATGGCTACACCTTC
-	TRBJ1-4	TRBD1	TRBV7-9	CASSQIRDRDREKLFF	TGTGCCAGCAGCCAAATCCGGGACAGGGATCGCGAAAAACTGTTTTTT